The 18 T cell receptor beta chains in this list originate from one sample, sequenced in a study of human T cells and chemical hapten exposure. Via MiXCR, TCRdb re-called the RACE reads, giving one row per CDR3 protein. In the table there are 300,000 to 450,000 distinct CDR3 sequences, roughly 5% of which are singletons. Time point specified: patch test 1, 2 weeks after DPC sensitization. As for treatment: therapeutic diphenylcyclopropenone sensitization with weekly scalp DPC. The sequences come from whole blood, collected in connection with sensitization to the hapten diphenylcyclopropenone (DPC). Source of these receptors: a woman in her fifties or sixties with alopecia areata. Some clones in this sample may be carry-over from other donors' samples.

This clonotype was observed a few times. CDR3 DNA sequence: TGCAGTGCTAGAGGTTCCGGGATGCAGAATCAGCCCCAGCATTTT. This encodes CSARGSGMQNQPQHF. This chain connects TRBV20-1 to TRBJ1-5, with D unclear. The CDR3 covers 15 residues. CDR1 is DFQATT, CDR2 SNEGSKA, per germline (reference sequence). V gave up 1 base and J gave up 4 bases, with 14 bases separating them.

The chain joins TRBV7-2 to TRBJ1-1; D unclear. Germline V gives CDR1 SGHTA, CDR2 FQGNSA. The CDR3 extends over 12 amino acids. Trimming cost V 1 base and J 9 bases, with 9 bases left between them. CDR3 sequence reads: CASSLVGIKAFF. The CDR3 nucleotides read TGTGCCAGCAGCTTAGTGGGGATAAAAGCTTTCTTT.

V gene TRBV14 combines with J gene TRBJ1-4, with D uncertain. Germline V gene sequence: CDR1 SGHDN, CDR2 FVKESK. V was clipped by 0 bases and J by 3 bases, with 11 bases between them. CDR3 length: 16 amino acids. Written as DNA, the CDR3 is TGTGCCAGCAGCCAAGAGTCGGCAGTTTCTAATGAAAAACTGTTTTTT. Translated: CASSQESAVSNEKLFF.

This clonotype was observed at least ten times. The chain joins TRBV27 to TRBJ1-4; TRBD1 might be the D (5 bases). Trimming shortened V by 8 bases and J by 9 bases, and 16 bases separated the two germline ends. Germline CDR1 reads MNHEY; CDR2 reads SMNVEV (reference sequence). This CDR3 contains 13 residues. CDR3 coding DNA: TGTGCCAGCGGGGCTAGCGGCCTCCAAAAACTGTTTTTT. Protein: CASGASGLQKLFF. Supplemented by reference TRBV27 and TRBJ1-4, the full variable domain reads EAQVTQNPRYLITVTGKKLTVTCSQNMNHEYMSWYRQDPGLGLRQIYYSMNVEVTDKGDVPEGYKVSRKEKRNFPLILESPSPNQTSLYFCASGASGLQKLFFGSGTQLSVL.

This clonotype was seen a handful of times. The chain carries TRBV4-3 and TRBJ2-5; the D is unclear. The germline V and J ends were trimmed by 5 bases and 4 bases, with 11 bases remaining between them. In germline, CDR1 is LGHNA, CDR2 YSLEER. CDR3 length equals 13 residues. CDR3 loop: CASSIDQAETQYF. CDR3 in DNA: TGCGCCAGCAGCATTGACCAAGCAGAGACCCAGTACTTC.

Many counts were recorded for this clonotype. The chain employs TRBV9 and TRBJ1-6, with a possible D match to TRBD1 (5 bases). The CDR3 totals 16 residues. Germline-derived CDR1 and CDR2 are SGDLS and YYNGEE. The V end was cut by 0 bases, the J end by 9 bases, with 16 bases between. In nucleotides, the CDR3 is TGTGCCAGCAGCGTAGCCCAGGGCCTTCCGGGTTCACCCCTCCACTTT. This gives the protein CASSVAQGLPGSPLHF. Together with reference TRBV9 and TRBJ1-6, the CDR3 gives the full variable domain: DSGVTQTPKHLITATGQRVTLRCSPRSGDLSVYWYQQSLDQGLQFLIQYYNGEERAKGNILERFSAQQFPDLHSELNLSSLELGDSALYFCASSVAQGLPGSPLHFGNGTRLTVT.

CDR3 sequence (DNA): TGCAGCGTTGAAGGACTAGCGGGAGGTCCCTACGAGCAGTACTTC. This encodes CSVEGLAGGPYEQYF. The chain couples TRBV29-1 to TRBJ2-7; TRBD2 aligns across 13 bases. This CDR3 is 15 amino acids long. Germline lookup yields CDR1 SQVTM and CDR2 ANQGSEA. The V gene end was trimmed by 1 base and the J gene end by 2 bases; junction bases not matched to a gene: 2.

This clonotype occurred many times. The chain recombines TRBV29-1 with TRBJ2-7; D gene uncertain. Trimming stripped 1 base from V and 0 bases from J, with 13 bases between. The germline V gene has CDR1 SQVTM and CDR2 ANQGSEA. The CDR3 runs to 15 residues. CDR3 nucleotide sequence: TGCAGCGTTGAAGTAGGCCCTCCCGCCTCCTACGAGCAGTACTTC. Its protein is CSVEVGPPASYEQYF.

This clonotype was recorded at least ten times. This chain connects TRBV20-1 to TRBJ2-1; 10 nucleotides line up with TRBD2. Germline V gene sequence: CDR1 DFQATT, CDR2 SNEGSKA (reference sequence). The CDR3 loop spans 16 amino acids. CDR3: CIPGTSVISSYNEQFF. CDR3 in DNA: TGCATCCCCGGGACTAGCGTTATAAGCTCCTACAATGAGCAGTTCTTC.

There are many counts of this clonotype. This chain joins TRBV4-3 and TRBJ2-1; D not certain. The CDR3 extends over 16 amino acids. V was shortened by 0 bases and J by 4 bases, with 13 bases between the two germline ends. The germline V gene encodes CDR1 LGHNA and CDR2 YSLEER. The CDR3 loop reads CASSQDLSSPYNEQFF. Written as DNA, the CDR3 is TGCGCCAGCAGCCAAGATCTGTCATCACCATACAATGAGCAGTTCTTC.

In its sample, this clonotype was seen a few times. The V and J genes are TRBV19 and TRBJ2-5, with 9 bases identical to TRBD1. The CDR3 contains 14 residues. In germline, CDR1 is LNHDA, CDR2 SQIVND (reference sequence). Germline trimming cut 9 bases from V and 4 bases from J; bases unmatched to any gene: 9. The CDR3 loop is CASRGTGGPETQYF. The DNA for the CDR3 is TGTGCCAGCAGGGGAACAGGGGGCCCAGAGACCCAGTACTTC.

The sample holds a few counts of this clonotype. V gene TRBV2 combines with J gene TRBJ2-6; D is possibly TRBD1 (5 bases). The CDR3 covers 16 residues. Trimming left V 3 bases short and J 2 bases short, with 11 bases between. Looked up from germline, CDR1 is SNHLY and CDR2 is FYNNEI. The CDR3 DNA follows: TGTGCCAGCAGTGATACTCGGACACCTGGGGCCAACGTCCTGACTTTC. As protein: CASSDTRTPGANVLTF.

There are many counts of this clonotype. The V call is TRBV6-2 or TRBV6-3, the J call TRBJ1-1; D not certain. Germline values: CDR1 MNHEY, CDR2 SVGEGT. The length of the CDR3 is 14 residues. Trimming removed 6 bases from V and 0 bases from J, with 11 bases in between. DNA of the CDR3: TGTGCCAGCAGATGGACGGTGGTGAACACTGAAGCTTTCTTT. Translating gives CASRWTVVNTEAFF.

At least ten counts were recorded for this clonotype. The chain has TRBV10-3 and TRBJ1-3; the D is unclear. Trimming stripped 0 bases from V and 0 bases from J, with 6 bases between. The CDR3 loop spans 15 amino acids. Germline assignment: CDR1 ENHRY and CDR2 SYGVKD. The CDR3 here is CAISESSLSGNTIYF. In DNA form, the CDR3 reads TGTGCCATCAGTGAGTCTTCGCTCTCTGGAAACACCATATATTTT.

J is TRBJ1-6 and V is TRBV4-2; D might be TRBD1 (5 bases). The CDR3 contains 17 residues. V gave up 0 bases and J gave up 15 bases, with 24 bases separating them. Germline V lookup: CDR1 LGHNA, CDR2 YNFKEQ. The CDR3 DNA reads TGTGCCAGCAGCCAAGATCCCCCGCCAGGGCTCCAGGGAGACCTCCACTTT. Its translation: CASSQDPPPGLQGDLHF.

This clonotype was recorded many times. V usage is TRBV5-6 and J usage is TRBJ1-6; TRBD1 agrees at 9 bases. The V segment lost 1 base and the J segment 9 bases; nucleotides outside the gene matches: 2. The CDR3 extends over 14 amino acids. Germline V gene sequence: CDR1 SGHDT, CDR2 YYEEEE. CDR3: CASSLTGGGSPLHF. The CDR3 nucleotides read TGTGCCAGCAGCTTGACAGGGGGCGGTTCACCCCTCCACTTT.

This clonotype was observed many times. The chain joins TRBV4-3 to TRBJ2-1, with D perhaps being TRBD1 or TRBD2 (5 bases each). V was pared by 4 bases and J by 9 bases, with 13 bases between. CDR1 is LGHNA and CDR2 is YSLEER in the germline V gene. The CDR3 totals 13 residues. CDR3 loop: CASSLNLGTEQFF. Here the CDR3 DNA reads TGCGCCAGCAGCCTTAATCTAGGGACTGAGCAGTTCTTC.

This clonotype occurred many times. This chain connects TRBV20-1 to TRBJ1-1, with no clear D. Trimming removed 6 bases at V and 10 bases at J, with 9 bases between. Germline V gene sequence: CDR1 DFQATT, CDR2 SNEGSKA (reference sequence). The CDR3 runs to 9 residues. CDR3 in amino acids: CSAIDSAFF. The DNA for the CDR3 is TGCAGTGCGATTGATTCAGCTTTCTTT.